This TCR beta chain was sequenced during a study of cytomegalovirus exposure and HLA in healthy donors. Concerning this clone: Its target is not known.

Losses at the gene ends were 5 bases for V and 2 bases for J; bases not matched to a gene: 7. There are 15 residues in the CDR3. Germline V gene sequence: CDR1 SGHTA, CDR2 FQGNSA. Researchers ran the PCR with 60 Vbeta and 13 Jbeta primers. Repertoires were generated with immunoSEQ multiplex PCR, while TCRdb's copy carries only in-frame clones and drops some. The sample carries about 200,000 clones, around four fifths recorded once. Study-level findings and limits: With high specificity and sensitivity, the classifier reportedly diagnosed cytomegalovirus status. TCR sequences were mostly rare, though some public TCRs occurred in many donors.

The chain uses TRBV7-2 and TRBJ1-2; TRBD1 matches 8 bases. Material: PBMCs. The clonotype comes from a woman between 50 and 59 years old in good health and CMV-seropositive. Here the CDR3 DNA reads TGTGCCAGCAGCCCAGGACAGGGAGGAAACTATGGCTACACCTTC. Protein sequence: CASSPGQGGNYGYTF.